These 13 T cell receptor beta chains came from one sample sequenced in a study of monozygotic twins with inflammatory bowel disease (dated by TCRdb to the late 2010s). Library prep was done by 5' RACE. Data came from an Illumina HiSeq 2500. The reads went through TCRdb reprocessing, and each CDR3 protein sequence gets one entry with no DNA. The sample's table covers 90,000 to 110,000 distinct CDR3 sequences. The ten top clones hold 12% of the sample. The specimen was blood. The receptors were sampled from a human donor with ulcerative colitis or Crohn's disease, or a healthy co-twin of an affected twin (not recorded which).

The chain carries TRBV20-1 and TRBJ2-7; with no DNA, the TCRdb D assignment of TRBD1 cannot be verified. CDR3 length: 14 residues. CDR1 DFQATT and CDR2 SNEGSKA come from the germline V gene (reference sequence). CDR3 residues: CSAALGGPPYEQYF.

The chain is built from TRBV27 and TRBJ2-7. The CDR3 loop spans 11 amino acids. CDR1 and CDR2 from the germline V gene are MNHEY and SMNVEV (reference sequence). The CDR3: CASSGAYEQYF.

The chain employs TRBV24-1 and TRBJ1-1. Germline V lookup: CDR1 KGHDR, CDR2 SFDVKD. This CDR3 region has 12 residues. The CDR3: CATSDLNTEAFF.

The chain combines TRBV29-1 with TRBJ2-5. The CDR3 is made up of 14 amino acids. CDR1 is SQVTM, CDR2 ANQGSEA, per germline. The CDR3 sequence is CSVEDRVGKETQYF.

This sequence joins TRBV5-1 and TRBJ1-6; TCRdb lists TRBD1, though no DNA is available to test this call. The germline V gene has CDR1 SGHRS and CDR2 YFSETQ. This CDR3 comprises 13 residues. The CDR3 sequence is CASGRGLNSPLHF. The whole variable domain, remainder taken from reference TRBV5-1 and TRBJ1-6, is KAGVTQTPRYLIKTRGQQVTLSCSPISGHRSVSWYQQTPGQGLQFLFEYFSETQRNKGNFPGRFSGRQFSNSRSEMNVSTLELGDSALYLCASGRGLNSPLHFGNGTRLTVT.

The chain combines TRBV18 with TRBJ2-7; TCRdb proposes TRBD1, but this gene call is untestable without DNA. Germline V gene data show CDR1 as KGHSH and CDR2 as LQKENI. The CDR3 is made up of 15 amino acids. CDR3 region: CASSPGGQTSYEQYF.

The chain combines TRBV29-1 with TRBJ1-1; absent DNA, TCRdb's TRBD1 call cannot be checked. Germline lookup yields CDR1 SQVTM and CDR2 ANQGSEA. The length of the CDR3 is 12 residues. The CDR3 sequence: CSVSRGPTEAFF. The whole variable domain, filled in from reference TRBV29-1 and TRBJ1-1, reads SAVISQKPSRDICQRGTSLTIQCQVDSQVTMMFWYRQQPGQSLTLIATANQGSEATYESGFVIDKFPISRPNLTFSTLTVSNMSPEDSSIYLCSVSRGPTEAFFGQGTRLTVV.

This CDR3 reads CASSLARGADRGFNEQFF. V is TRBV11-1 and J is TRBJ2-1; TCRdb picks TRBD1, but there is no DNA to check that call. The CDR3 runs to 18 residues. The germline V gene has CDR1 SGHAT and CDR2 FQDESV (reference sequence).

The chain combines TRBV7-9 with TRBJ2-3; absent DNA, TCRdb's TRBD1 call cannot be checked. Germline CDR1 reads SEHNR; CDR2 reads FQNEAQ (reference sequence). The CDR3 contains 14 residues. CDR3 protein: CASSATTDGDTQYF. The full variable domain, its missing parts supplied by reference TRBV7-9 and TRBJ2-3, is DTGVSQNPRHKITKRGQNVTFRCDPISEHNRLYWYRQTLGQGPEFLTYFQNEAQLEKSRLLSDRFSAERPKGSFSTLEIQRTEQGDSAMYLCASSATTDGDTQYFGPGTRLTVL.

The gene calls are TRBV29-1 and TRBJ1-1; without DNA, the TCRdb call of TRBD1 cannot be checked. Germline CDR1 and CDR2: SQVTM and ANQGSEA. The CDR3 extends over 14 amino acids. This CDR3 reads CSAAASRGNTEAFF.

The rearrangement links TRBV4-1 to TRBJ1-2; without DNA, the TCRdb call of TRBD1 cannot be checked. The length of the CDR3 is 16 residues. CDR1 and CDR2 (germline): MGHRA, YSYEKL. The CDR3 region is CASSQDRDKGGNGYTF.

J is TRBJ2-1 and V is TRBV7-3; checking the TCRdb D call of TRBD2 is not possible without DNA. In germline, CDR1 is SGHTA, CDR2 FQGTGA. The CDR3 loop spans 13 amino acids. CDR3 in amino acids: CATSGLALNEQFF.

The chain links TRBV7-2 to TRBJ2-7; TCRdb picks TRBD1, but there is no DNA to check that call. The CDR3 sequence is 14 residues long. Germline loops: CDR1 SGHTA, CDR2 FQGNSA. CDR3: CASSQRGGTDEQYF.